The 15 T cell receptor beta chains below were found in one sample sequenced in a study of CD8 T cells in ankylosing spondylitis. Regarding the study as a whole: Seven to nine highly homologous variants made up a TCR beta motif, and this motif appeared characteristic of ankylosing spondylitis blood.

For these receptors, no antigen is known. TCRdb analysed the 5' RACE reads with MiXCR anew, one entry per CDR3 protein. This table has a few hundred thousand distinct CDR3 sequences, about 13% appearing once. Sequenced input: blood, either unsorted or a sorted T cell fraction (not recorded which). The receptors come from a male donor with ankylosing spondylitis.

This chain connects TRBV20-1 to TRBJ2-1, with D tentatively TRBD2 (5 bases). Germline V CDR1 and CDR2: DFQATT, SNEGSKA (reference sequence). Trimming removed 3 bases at V and 3 bases at J, with 12 bases between. This CDR3 region has 14 residues. CDR3 nucleotide sequence: TGCAGTGCTAGCGGTAGCGTCGACTACAATGAGCAGTTCTTC. Residues: CSASGSVDYNEQFF.

The V and J genes are TRBV30 and TRBJ1-1, with D perhaps matching TRBD1 (5 bases). V was pared by 0 bases and J by 4 bases, with 15 bases between. Germline values: CDR1 GTSNPN, CDR2 SVGIG (reference sequence). The CDR3 loop spans 15 amino acids. The chain's CDR3 is CAWSVLGDGGTEAFF. The CDR3 coding sequence is TGTGCCTGGAGTGTACTAGGAGACGGGGGCACTGAAGCTTTCTTT.

The chain joins TRBV5-1 to TRBJ2-5; D is ambiguous. Trimming cost V 2 bases and J 0 bases, with 17 bases left between them. Germline CDR1 and CDR2: SGHRS and YFSETQ. The CDR3 runs 17 residues. This CDR3 is CASSFHERTVDQETQYF. CDR3 nucleotide sequence: TGCGCCAGCAGCTTCCACGAGAGAACGGTCGACCAAGAGACCCAGTACTTC.

Only a few counts were recorded for this clonotype. This chain joins TRBV7-8 and TRBJ1-2, with TRBD1 as a possible D gene (6 bases). The germline V gene has CDR1 SGHVS and CDR2 FQNEAQ. The V end was cut by 0 bases, the J end by 8 bases, with 10 bases between. The CDR3 runs 13 residues. In DNA form, the CDR3 reads TGTGCCAGCAGCTTAGCGATGACAGGCGGCTACACCTTC. Its protein is CASSLAMTGGYTF. The variable domain in full, with the rest retrieved from reference TRBV7-8 and TRBJ1-2, is GAGVSQSPRYKVAKRGQDVALRCDPISGHVSLFWYQQALGQGPEFLTYFQNEAQLDKSGLPSDRFFAERPEGSVSTLKIQRTQQEDSAVYLCASSLAMTGGYTFGSGTRLTVV.

The chain combines TRBV5-1 with TRBJ2-3; TRBD2 matches at 7 bases. CDR3 length equals 13 residues. V shed 7 bases and J 5 bases; nucleotides not matched to a gene: 7. Germline assignment: CDR1 SGHRS and CDR2 YFSETQ. The CDR3 DNA reads as TGCGCCAGCGCTGAGCCGGGGGGAGATACGCAGTATTTT. Its protein is CASAEPGGDTQYF.

There are a few counts of this clonotype. The genes are TRBV29-1 and TRBJ1-2, with 7 bases identical to TRBD1. After removal of 4 bases from V and 6 bases from J, the junction contained 14 bases not matched to a gene. The germline V gene has CDR1 SQVTM and CDR2 ANQGSEA. CDR3 length: 15 amino acids. This chain's CDR3 is CSVGRDRDAVDGYTF. The CDR3 DNA follows: TGCAGCGTTGGGAGAGACAGGGATGCTGTCGATGGCTACACCTTC.

This clonotype appeared many times. The chain has TRBV20-1 and TRBJ1-1, with no clear D. Trimming removed 5 bases from V and 2 bases from J, with 9 bases in between. The germline V gene encodes CDR1 DFQATT and CDR2 SNEGSKA (reference sequence). The CDR3 is 12 residues long. This CDR3 reads CSAGPTNTEAFF. DNA of the CDR3: TGCAGTGCTGGACCAACTAACACTGAAGCTTTCTTT.

The chain employs TRBV24-1 and TRBJ2-1, with TRBD2 identical over 14 bases. Germline-derived CDR1 and CDR2 are KGHDR and SFDVKD. V dropped 5 bases and J dropped 1; count of bases not matched to a gene: 12. This CDR3 contains 20 residues. The CDR3 region has the DNA TGTGCCACCAGTGCTCGTGCGGGACTAGCGGGAGTAGGTTCCTACAATGAGCAGTTCTTC. It is translated as CATSARAGLAGVGSYNEQFF.

At least ten counts were recorded for this clonotype. V is TRBV3-1 and J is TRBJ2-1; D remains ambiguous. Germline CDR1 reads LGHDT; CDR2 reads YNNKEL (reference sequence). V was cut by 5 bases and J by 8 bases, with 7 bases left in between. CDR3 length: 11 residues. The DNA of the CDR3 is TGTGCCAGCAGCGCATTGGATGAGCAGTTCTTC. As protein: CASSALDEQFF.

V gene TRBV5-1 combines with J gene TRBJ2-5; 7 nucleotides line up with TRBD2. The J segment lost 1 base and the V segment lost 5 bases, leaving 5 bases of the junction unmatched. The CDR3 consists of 14 residues. CDR1 and CDR2 from the germline V gene are SGHRS and YFSETQ. The CDR3 region is CASRPTSAQETQYF. The CDR3 DNA reads as TGCGCCAGCAGACCTACTAGCGCCCAAGAGACCCAGTACTTC.

The sample holds a few counts of this clonotype. This chain connects TRBV5-1 to TRBJ1-1; TRBD1 is a possible D gene (6 bases). The CDR3 totals 14 residues. CDR1 is SGHRS, CDR2 YFSETQ, per germline. V dropped 2 bases and J dropped 3 bases, with 11 bases sitting between them. CDR3 in amino acids: CASSLRQDYTEAFF. CDR3 nucleotide sequence: TGCGCCAGCAGCTTACGACAGGACTACACTGAAGCTTTCTTT. Combining the CDR3 with reference TRBV5-1 and TRBJ1-1 gives the whole variable domain KAGVTQTPRYLIKTRGQQVTLSCSPISGHRSVSWYQQTPGQGLQFLFEYFSETQRNKGNFPGRFSGRQFSNSRSEMNVSTLELGDSALYLCASSLRQDYTEAFFGQGTRLTVV.

This clonotype was detected a few times. The rearrangement joins TRBV20-1 to TRBJ2-7; 7 nucleotides line up with TRBD2. The CDR3 is 15 residues long. V gave up 3 bases and J gave up 0 bases; unmatched junction bases: 8. Germline V gene data show CDR1 as DFQATT and CDR2 as SNEGSKA (reference sequence). CDR3 coding DNA: TGCAGTGCTAGTGGGTTAGCGGGTTACTCCTACGAGCAGTACTTC. Protein: CSASGLAGYSYEQYF.

This sequence joins TRBV7-9 and TRBJ1-6; D remains unclear. V gave up 5 bases and J gave up 10 bases, with 12 bases separating them. The CDR3 covers 13 residues. In germline, CDR1 is SEHNR, CDR2 FQNEAQ (reference sequence). CDR3 sequence reads: CASSASRESPLHF. CDR3 bases: TGTGCCAGCAGCGCCTCCAGAGAATCACCCCTCCACTTT.

This clonotype has ten or more counts. This chain uses TRBV12-3 or TRBV12-4 with TRBJ2-2, with a weak D call TRBD1 (5 bases). The CDR3 length is 15 residues. V gave up 3 bases and J gave up 0 bases, with 8 bases separating them. CDR3: CASSLQGTNTGELFF. CDR3 nucleotides: TGTGCCAGCAGTTTGCAGGGAACGAACACCGGGGAGCTGTTTTTT.

Only a few counts were recorded for this clonotype. V is TRBV20-1 and J is TRBJ1-3; TRBD1 might be the D (5 bases). V gave up 4 bases and J gave up 0 bases, with 13 bases separating them. Germline V gene sequence: CDR1 DFQATT, CDR2 SNEGSKA (reference sequence). This CDR3 comprises 15 residues. CDR3 sequence: CSAIRTLSSGNTIYF. The CDR3 DNA follows: TGCAGTGCTATAAGGACACTGAGCTCTGGAAACACCATATATTTT.